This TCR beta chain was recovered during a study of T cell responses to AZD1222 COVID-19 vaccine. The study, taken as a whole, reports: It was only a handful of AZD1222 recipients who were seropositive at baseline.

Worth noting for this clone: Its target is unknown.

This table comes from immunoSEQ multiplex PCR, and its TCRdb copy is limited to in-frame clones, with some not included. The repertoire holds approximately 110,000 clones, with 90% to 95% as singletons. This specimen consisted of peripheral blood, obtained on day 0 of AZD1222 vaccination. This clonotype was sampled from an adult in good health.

As DNA, the CDR3 is TGCGCCAGCAGCTTGGACCCCCGGGAGAACTACGAGCAGTACTTC. This codes for CASSLDPRENYEQYF. The rearrangement uses TRBV5-1 and TRBJ2-7, with D possibly TRBD2 on 6 matching bases. Deletions cut 0 bases from V and 3 bases from J, with 13 bases between. The CDR3 is 15 residues long. Germline loops: CDR1 SGHRS, CDR2 YFSETQ.